This entry lists 30 T cell receptor beta chains sequenced from one sample in a study of identical twins. Each CDR3 protein is one row after TCRdb ran MiXCR on the 5' RACE reads. The table has 410,000 or so distinct CDR3 sequences, approximately 17% seen once. Sequencing was performed on naive T cells sorted from blood. All receptors derive from a man over 45 in good health.

This clonotype was detected once. The CDR3 nucleotides read TGTGCCAGCAGCCGGACTAGCGGGAGGGTCTCCCATGAGCAGTTCTTC. Residues: CASSRTSGRVSHEQFF. The chain joins TRBV3-1 to TRBJ2-1, with 15 bases aligning to TRBD2. The CDR3 loop spans 16 amino acids. CDR1 and CDR2 (germline): LGHDT, YNNKEL (reference sequence). V was clipped by 4 bases and J by 8 bases; unmatched bases: 6.

The J gene is TRBJ2-3, the V gene TRBV5-1; TRBD1 aligns across 12 bases. Germline loops: CDR1 SGHRS, CDR2 YFSETQ. V was pared by 4 bases and J by 2 bases, with 5 bases of the junction left unmatched. The CDR3 has 16 residues. CDR3 sequence: CASSRGTGGVTDTQYF. CDR3 coding DNA: TGCGCCAGCAGCCGAGGGACAGGGGGCGTCACAGATACGCAGTATTTT.

The chain joins TRBV7-8 to TRBJ2-3; 9 nucleotides line up with TRBD1. Germline CDR1 reads SGHVS; CDR2 reads FQNEAQ. CDR3 length equals 15 residues. V shed 5 bases and J 2 bases; nucleotides not matched to a gene: 5. CDR3 in amino acids: CASSPGTGHTDTQYF. The CDR3 DNA is TGTGCCAGCAGCCCCGGGACAGGGCACACAGATACGCAGTATTTT.

The table lists this clonotype with many counts. V and J are TRBV5-6 and TRBJ2-6; unclear D gene. The CDR3 runs to 16 residues. The germline V gene encodes CDR1 SGHDT and CDR2 YYEEEE. Trimming stripped 1 base from V and 2 bases from J, with 10 bases between. The CDR3 nucleotides read TGTGCCAGCAGCTTGCCATCCGGAACTGGGGCCAACGTCCTGACTTTC. Protein product: CASSLPSGTGANVLTF.

The chain is built from TRBV12-3 or TRBV12-4 and TRBJ1-1; D gene ambiguous. The CDR3 contains 13 residues. V dropped 6 bases and J dropped 2 bases, with 10 bases sitting between them. The CDR3 loop reads CASRRRANTEAFF. CDR3 DNA sequence: TGTGCCAGCAGACGCCGGGCAAACACTGAAGCTTTCTTT.

This clonotype appeared a few times. The gene calls are TRBV5-1 and TRBJ2-3; no clear D gene. The CDR3 consists of 14 residues. Germline V gene sequence: CDR1 SGHRS, CDR2 YFSETQ. Between the trimmed V and J ends, which lost 1 base and 2 bases, there was a span of 8 bases. CDR3 protein: CASSLRVPTDTQYF. CDR3 DNA sequence: TGCGCCAGCAGCTTGAGGGTACCCACAGATACGCAGTATTTT.

This clonotype appeared a few times. The rearrangement links TRBV12-5 to TRBJ2-5; D is uncertain. Trimming took 5 bases from V and 5 from J, leaving 18 bases between them. Germline CDR1 LGHNT, CDR2 FRNRAP. This CDR3 contains 15 residues. The CDR3 DNA follows: TGTGCTAGTGGTCTGGGCCTTCTTGGTTCCGAGACCCAGTACTTC. Translation gives CASGLGLLGSETQYF.

The DNA of the CDR3 is TGTGCCAGCAGCGTCGGACTAGCGGCGACCCTCTCCTACGAGCAGTACTTC. This encodes CASSVGLAATLSYEQYF. J is TRBJ2-7 and V is TRBV9; 10 bases map to TRBD2. V lost 2 bases and J lost 0; bases outside the gene matches: 8. Germline CDR1 reads SGDLS; CDR2 reads YYNGEE. This CDR3 is 17 amino acids long.

The chain carries TRBV12-3 or TRBV12-4 and TRBJ2-7, with TRBD1 matching over 7 bases. V shed 5 bases, J shed 5 bases, and the junction held 6 bases outside the gene matches. CDR3 length: 13 amino acids. The CDR3, as DNA: TGTGCCAGCAGTATGACAGGGCCCCACGAGCAGTACTTC. Translating it yields CASSMTGPHEQYF.

This clonotype occurred many times. This rearrangement joins TRBV18 to TRBJ2-3; a possible D gene is TRBD1 (6 bases). With 0 bases removed from V and 3 bases from J, the gap between germline ends came to 7 bases. The CDR3 extends over 14 amino acids. Germline V gene sequence: CDR1 KGHSH, CDR2 LQKENI. CDR3: CASSPPQGTDTQYF. The CDR3 region has the DNA TGTGCCAGCTCACCACCACAGGGTACAGATACGCAGTATTTT.

With respect to this clonotype: It may be a read error: a sequence one base away is much more abundant. This chain uses TRBV7-9 with TRBJ2-3; tentatively, D is TRBD2 (5 bases). The germline V gene has CDR1 SEHNR and CDR2 FQNEAQ (reference sequence). V shed 8 bases and J shed 9 bases, with 12 bases lying between them. This CDR3 contains 11 residues. This CDR3 is CASGSGLTQYF. For the CDR3, the DNA is TGTGCCAGCGGCTCCGGACTCACGCAGTATTTT. Combining the CDR3 with reference TRBV7-9 and TRBJ2-3 gives the whole variable domain DTGVSQNPRHKITKRGQNVTFRCDPISEHNRLYWYRQTLGQGPEFLTYFQNEAQLEKSRLLSDRFSAERPKGSFSTLEIQRTEQGDSAMYLCASGSGLTQYFGPGTRLTVL.

This chain connects TRBV4-3 to TRBJ2-3, with 8 bases aligning to TRBD2. V dropped 0 bases and J dropped 6; count of bases not matched to a gene: 5. The germline V gene has CDR1 LGHNA and CDR2 YSLEER. The CDR3 consists of 15 residues. CDR3 bases: TGCGCCAGCAGCCAAGAAGCGGGGGCGGGGGATACGCAGTATTTT. As protein: CASSQEAGAGDTQYF.

At least ten counts were recorded for this clonotype. V is TRBV6-5 and J is TRBJ2-2; tentative D call: TRBD1 (8 bases). CDR1 and CDR2 from the germline V gene are MNHEY and SVGAGI. V lost 1 base, J lost 0 bases, and 15 bases lay in between. This CDR3 has 18 amino acids. For the CDR3, the DNA is TGTGCCAGCAGTTACTTTTACAGGGGGGGTACGAACACCGGGGAGCTGTTTTTT. It is translated as CASSYFYRGGTNTGELFF.

The chain carries TRBV11-2 and TRBJ2-7; 12 bases are a match to TRBD2. V dropped 5 bases and J dropped 7; count of bases not matched to a gene: 18. Germline V gene data show CDR1 as SGHAT and CDR2 as FQNNGV. The CDR3 is made up of 18 amino acids. CDR3 region: CASSRNTSGRIPRREQYF. CDR3 bases: TGTGCCAGCAGCCGCAATACTAGCGGGAGGATTCCCCGTCGGGAGCAGTACTTC.

This clonotype was found many times. This chain connects TRBV2 to TRBJ1-3; TRBD1 is a possible D gene (5 bases). V lost 0 bases to trimming and J lost 4 bases, with 10 bases between them. The CDR3 covers 15 residues. Germline lookup yields CDR1 SNHLY and CDR2 FYNNEI. The chain's CDR3 is CASSEAPGSGNTIYF. Here the CDR3 DNA reads TGTGCCAGCAGTGAAGCGCCAGGGTCCGGAAACACCATATATTTT.

This clonotype was found many times. The chain employs TRBV20-1 and TRBJ2-3; no clear D. The CDR3 has 10 amino acids. The germline gives CDR1 DFQATT, CDR2 SNEGSKA (reference sequence). V lost 1 base to trimming and J lost 4 bases, with 0 bases between them. CDR3 region: CSARADTQYF. CDR3 nucleotide sequence: TGCAGTGCTAGAGCAGATACGCAGTATTTT.

This clonotype was detected a few times. The chain recombines TRBV11-2 with TRBJ1-1; the D is unclear. The germline V and J ends were trimmed by 1 base and 4 bases, with 10 bases remaining between them. CDR3 length: 14 residues. Germline V gene lookup returns CDR1 SGHAT and CDR2 FQNNGV. The CDR3 coding sequence is TGTGCCAGCAGCTTAGTTGGGGTCTCCACTGAAGCTTTCTTT. Encoded protein: CASSLVGVSTEAFF.

This clonotype came up many times. The chain has TRBV5-1 and TRBJ1-1, with TRBD1 matching over 8 bases. The CDR3 contains 11 residues. CDR1 is SGHRS, CDR2 YFSETQ, per germline. The trim removed 4 bases at V and 8 bases at J, leaving 1 base unmatched. CDR3 nucleotide sequence: TGCGCCAGCAGCGGGGACAGGGAAGCTTTCTTT. Protein sequence: CASSGDREAFF.

This clonotype was seen only a few times. The chain links TRBV11-1 to TRBJ2-2; 8 bases align to TRBD2. Trimming at V came to 7 bases and at J to 4 bases, leaving 17 bases not matched to a gene. The V gene's germline CDR1 is SGHAT and CDR2 FQDESV (reference sequence). This CDR3 comprises 18 residues. The CDR3 bases are TGTGCCAGCACCGAACGGTCCAGCGGGGGACCGGGCACCGGGGAGCTGTTTTTT. Encoded protein: CASTERSSGGPGTGELFF.

J is TRBJ1-2 and V is TRBV11-2; 10 bases match TRBD1. The CDR3 consists of 14 residues. From germline, CDR1 is SGHAT and CDR2 FQNNGV. Germline trimming cut 5 bases from V and 3 bases from J; bases unmatched to any gene: 3. CDR3 bases: TGTGCCAGCAGCGGGGACAGGGGCTACTATGGCTACACCTTC. Translation gives CASSGDRGYYGYTF.

Many counts were recorded for this clonotype. This chain's CDR3 is CASSPPLSYEQYF. The CDR3 DNA sequence: TGTGCCAGCTCACCACCGCTAAGTTACGAGCAGTACTTC. The V gene is TRBV18, the J gene TRBJ2-7; D unclear. Germline CDR1 KGHSH, CDR2 LQKENI. V was pared by 0 bases and J by 4 bases, with 7 bases between. The CDR3 spans 13 residues.

The rearrangement links TRBV20-1 to TRBJ2-7, with TRBD1 matching 10 bases. The V and J ends lost 0 bases and 9 bases, in that order; junction bases with no gene match: 14. Germline V lookup: CDR1 DFQATT, CDR2 SNEGSKA (reference sequence). The CDR3 is 16 amino acids. The CDR3 nucleotides are TGCAGTGCTAGAGATAGGGGACAGGGGCCCCCGGGGGGGCAGTACTTC. Translated, it gives CSARDRGQGPPGGQYF.

The chain employs TRBV7-9 and TRBJ2-7; the D is unclear. The CDR3 runs 14 residues. V lost 2 bases and J lost 2, with 10 bases in between. Per germline, CDR1 SEHNR and CDR2 FQNEAQ (reference sequence). CDR3 loop: CASSLRAGPYEQYF. CDR3 nucleotide sequence: TGTGCCAGCAGCTTAAGGGCCGGCCCCTACGAGCAGTACTTC.

This chain links TRBV7-2 with TRBJ2-7; D is unclear. V lost 2 bases and J 2 bases, leaving 13 bases between the germline ends. CDR1 SGHTA and CDR2 FQGNSA come from the germline V gene. CDR3 length: 15 residues. The CDR3 sequence is CASSLSTAWAYEQYF. CDR3 sequence (DNA): TGTGCCAGCAGCTTATCAACGGCGTGGGCCTACGAGCAGTACTTC.

This clonotype was counted between two and nine times. This rearrangement joins TRBV7-8 to TRBJ1-2; TRBD1 might be the D (5 bases). Trimming left V 6 bases short and J 0 bases short, with 11 bases between. The CDR3 spans 14 residues. The germline gives CDR1 SGHVS, CDR2 FQNEAQ. The CDR3 reads CASRLDSSNYGYTF. The DNA for the CDR3 is TGTGCCAGCAGACTCGACAGTTCTAACTATGGCTACACCTTC.

The sample holds many counts of this clonotype. V gene TRBV25-1 combines with J gene TRBJ2-3; perhaps TRBD1 as D (6 bases). The ends were cut back, 5 bases at V and 6 bases at J, with 9 bases in the middle. Looked up from germline, CDR1 is MGHDK and CDR2 is SYGVNS. The CDR3 is made up of 12 amino acids. CDR3 nucleotide sequence: TGTGCCAGCAGTTGGGGGCAGGATACGCAGTATTTT. Amino acids: CASSWGQDTQYF.

The rearrangement joins TRBV7-3 to TRBJ2-7, with D perhaps matching TRBD1 or TRBD2 (5 bases each). The CDR3 is 13 amino acids. CDR1 is SGHTA, CDR2 FQGTGA, per germline. The ends were cut back, 5 bases at V and 7 bases at J, with 15 bases in the middle. The CDR3, as DNA: TGTGCCAGCAGCCGGGACCCTCAGTATGAGCAGTACTTC. Protein: CASSRDPQYEQYF.

This chain uses TRBV5-1 with TRBJ2-1; D tentatively reads TRBD1 or TRBD2 (6 bases each). V was trimmed by 1 base and J by 3 bases, leaving 11 bases between them. Germline CDR1 and CDR2: SGHRS and YFSETQ. The CDR3 runs to 15 residues. This CDR3 reads CASSLRGAYYNEQFF. CDR3 nucleotides: TGCGCCAGCAGCTTGAGGGGGGCCTACTACAATGAGCAGTTCTTC.

J is TRBJ2-2 and V is TRBV6-2 or TRBV6-3; tentatively, D is TRBD1 (6 bases). The germline V gene has CDR1 MNHEY and CDR2 SVGEGT. This CDR3 is built from 16 residues. V lost 7 bases and J 4 bases, leaving 19 bases between the germline ends. DNA for the CDR3: TGTGCCAGCATTGACCGAACAGGGAGCGGCACCGGGGAGCTGTTTTTT. It yields the protein CASIDRTGSGTGELFF.

This clonotype was seen ten or more times. The rearrangement uses TRBV19 and TRBJ2-2; D gene ambiguous. This CDR3 contains 16 residues. The V gene's germline CDR1 is LNHDA and CDR2 SQIVND (reference sequence). V gave up 7 bases and J gave up 3 bases, with 18 bases separating them. CDR3 loop: CASITSDTTYTGELFF. The CDR3 nucleotides are TGTGCCAGTATCACAAGTGATACCACCTACACCGGGGAGCTGTTTTTT.